Reported below is one T cell receptor beta chain. What this receptor recognizes is not known. Within one base of it there is no much larger clone, and no base qualities were kept. The Qiagen DNeasy kit was used to extract genomic DNA both from unsorted PBMCs and from the negatively selected CD4+ and CD8+ fractions. TCR beta CDR3 regions were amplified by immunoSEQ multiplex PCR using primers annealing to V and J segments. A synthetic immune receptor repertoire was used to minimize amplification bias, and any remaining bias was removed computationally after sequencing. As for the authors' bioinformatics: Repertoire diversity was quantified as the Shannon entropy index using custom Python scripts. Unsorted, CD4+ and CD8+ repertoires were analyzed separately, except in combined analyses where CD4+ and CD8+ sequences were merged in silico. A clone was considered expanded if an increase in frequency of at least 2-fold after treatment relative to C1D1 was found, and a pseudocount of 0.5 was applied to clones undetected at baseline. Singleton clones were defined as clones with 0 or 1 copy at C1D1, and non-singleton clones were defined as clones with 2 or more copies. Clones expanded in unsorted samples were assigned a CD4+, CD8+ or unknown annotation through matching of protein sequences in sorted samples from the same patient. Wilcoxon tests on paired samples were used to test diversity changes from C1D1 to C4D1. Sourced from immuneACCESS, this table was stored by TCRdb with only in-frame sequences that have V and J called. A share of the clones is absent; for the studies checked, an unresolved V gene accounts for under half, and the remainder has no known explanation. V, J and clone size derive from that table, while D and trimming were established from the DNA sequence. Recorded for this sample are fewer than 80,000 clones; about 64% of them occurred a single time. The ten largest clones capture approximately 8.4% of the sample.

This sample stems from a study of PD-1 blockade in classical Hodgkin lymphoma (dated by TCRdb to 2018 to 2021). Describing the broader study: Nivolumab dosing was 3 mg/kg intravenously every 2 weeks, continuing until either disease progression or unacceptable toxicity. To define a peripheral blood immune signature of response to PD-1 blockade in classical Hodgkin lymphoma, the study combined TCR beta sequencing with CyTOF.

What the authors observed across the whole study: Patients starting nivolumab less than 1 year after ASCT had lower diversity and were excluded from later analyses to avoid confounding by immune reconstitution. Among trial patients, those achieving complete response had baseline diversity similar to that of newly diagnosed patients, while diversity was significantly lower in partial responders and progressors. Newly diagnosed patients were reported to have lower baseline TCR diversity than healthy donors, and relapsed/refractory patients were reported to have lower baseline TCR diversity still. The study was limited to a single clinical trial cohort, and causes of repertoire differences, possibly disease activity or prior therapy, remained undefined. By C4D1, a significant rise was seen in CD4+ TCR diversity but not in CD8+ TCR diversity (p=0.0027 vs p=0.16), and the rise was most apparent among complete responders (p=0.02).

The V end gives up 5 bases and the J end 2 bases, leaving 14 bases in the junction not matched to a gene. Based on the germline V gene, the CDR1 and CDR2 sequences are MDHEN and SYDVKM. From its cysteine to its phenylalanine, the CDR3 spans 18 amino acids. Only the CDR3 part of the read is kept: 54 bases, read in frame from the first base. The time point tag for this specimen amounts to: cycle 2 day 1 (C2D1) of nivolumab. All trial patients had relapsed after autologous stem cell transplantation, with cohorts A, B and C differing in prior brentuximab vedotin exposure. The trial cohort was composed of around 60 patients with relapsed/refractory classical Hodgkin lymphoma, for whom complete response, partial response or progressive disease was recorded as best overall response. In the multi-cohort phase II CheckMate 205 trial, trial patients received single-agent nivolumab. An independent review committee assessed best overall response using the 2007 International Working Group response criteria. Trial PBMCs were collected just before the start of nivolumab (C1D1) and during therapy at cycle 2 day 1 and cycle 4 day 1. After peripheral blood was drawn into 8 mL Vacutainer Cell Preparation Tubes, PBMCs were isolated by centrifugation and then cryopreserved.

The specimen was peripheral blood mononuclear cells (PBMCs), collected before the second cycle of nivolumab. The source is a human donor with classical Hodgkin lymphoma. The V gene is TRBV28 and the J gene is TRBJ2-3, with 9 bases in between that match TRBD2. In nucleotides, the sequence is TGTGCCAGCAGTCCTACCCTTCAGCGGGGGGAGAACACAGATACGCAGTATTTT. It specifies CASSPTLQRGENTDTQYF.